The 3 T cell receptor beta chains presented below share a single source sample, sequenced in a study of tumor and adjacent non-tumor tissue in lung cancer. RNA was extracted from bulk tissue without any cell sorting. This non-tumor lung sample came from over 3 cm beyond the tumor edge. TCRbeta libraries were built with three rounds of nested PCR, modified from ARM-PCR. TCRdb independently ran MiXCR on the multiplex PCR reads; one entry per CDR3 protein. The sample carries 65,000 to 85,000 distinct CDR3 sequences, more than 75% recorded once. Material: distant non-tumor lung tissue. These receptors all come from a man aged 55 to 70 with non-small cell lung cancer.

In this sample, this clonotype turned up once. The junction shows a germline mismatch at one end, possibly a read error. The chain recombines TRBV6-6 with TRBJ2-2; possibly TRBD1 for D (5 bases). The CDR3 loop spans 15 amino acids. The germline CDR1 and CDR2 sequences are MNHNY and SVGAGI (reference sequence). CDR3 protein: CASSPTGPRTEELLF. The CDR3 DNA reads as TGTGCCAGCAGCCCAACAGGCCCGAGGACCGAGGAGCTGTTATTT.

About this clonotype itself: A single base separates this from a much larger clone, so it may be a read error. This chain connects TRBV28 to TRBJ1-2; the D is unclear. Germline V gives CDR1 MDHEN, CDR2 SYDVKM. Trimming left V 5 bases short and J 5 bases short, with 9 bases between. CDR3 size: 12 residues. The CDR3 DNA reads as TGTGCCAGCAGTCCAGAGATGTATGGCTACACCTTC. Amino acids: CASSPEMYGYTF.

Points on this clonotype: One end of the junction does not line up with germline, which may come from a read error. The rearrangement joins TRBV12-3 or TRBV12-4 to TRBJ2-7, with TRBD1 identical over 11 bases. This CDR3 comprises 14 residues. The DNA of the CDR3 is TGTGCTAACAGTCCCGGGACAGGGGGTCTCGAGCAGTATTTC. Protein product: CANSPGTGGLEQYF.